This T cell receptor (beta chain) was identified in a study of T-cell reconstitution after alpha-beta-depleted transplantation in children. Unique molecular identifiers featured in how the TCRbeta library was prepared. One entry per CDR3 protein results from TCRdb running MiXCR on the PCR reads. The sample shows under 850,000 distinct CDR3 sequences, about an eighth of them seen only once. This clonotype was seen many times. What it binds is unknown. CDR3 length: 14 residues. V was clipped by 5 bases and J by 2 bases; unmatched bases: 3. CDR1 and CDR2 from the germline V gene are MNHNS and SASEGT. Study findings and constraints: Several hundred expanded graft clones reportedly gave rise to the alpha-beta T cells present about two months after transplant.

The source is a girl aged 2-10 years with congenital amegakaryocytic thrombocytopenia, due to receive a stem cell transplant. The chain recombines TRBV6-1 with TRBJ2-1; TRBD2 aligns across 7 bases. This specimen was PBMCs, taken before TCRalphabeta/CD19-depleted stem cell transplant. The CDR3 is CASSRLAAYNEQFF. CDR3 nucleotide sequence: TGTGCCAGCAGTAGGCTAGCGGCCTACAATGAGCAGTTCTTC.